This TCR beta chain was sequenced in a study of blood T cell repertoires in COVID-19. Study as a whole: Material from acute and convalescent COVID-19 was sourced from the United States, Italy and Spain. T cells, B-cell-depleted T cells, or PBMCs supplied cDNA or gDNA.

Trimming took off 6 bases at V and 2 bases at J, with 8 bases between the two ends. Germline CDR1 reads DFQATT; CDR2 reads SNEGSKA (reference sequence). The CDR3 is made up of 11 amino acids. In the study's own analysis: Scientists estimated how many nucleated cells there were by amplifying reference gene primers. TCRdb's copy holds only in-frame clones and misses some; the assay was immunoSEQ multiplex PCR. V and J calls plus clone size are reproduced from that table; the DNA served to infer D and trimming. The repertoire holds about half a million clones, 70% to 90% seen once, with approximately 2.9% in the top ten. This clone has more than one count but fewer than ten.

The sample was peripheral blood. The clonotype comes from a human donor in a cohort sampled during active COVID-19. The genes are TRBV20-1 and TRBJ2-7; D is uncertain. In DNA, the CDR3 is TGCAGTGCAATATTAGCCTACGAGCAGTACTTC. As protein: CSAILAYEQYF.